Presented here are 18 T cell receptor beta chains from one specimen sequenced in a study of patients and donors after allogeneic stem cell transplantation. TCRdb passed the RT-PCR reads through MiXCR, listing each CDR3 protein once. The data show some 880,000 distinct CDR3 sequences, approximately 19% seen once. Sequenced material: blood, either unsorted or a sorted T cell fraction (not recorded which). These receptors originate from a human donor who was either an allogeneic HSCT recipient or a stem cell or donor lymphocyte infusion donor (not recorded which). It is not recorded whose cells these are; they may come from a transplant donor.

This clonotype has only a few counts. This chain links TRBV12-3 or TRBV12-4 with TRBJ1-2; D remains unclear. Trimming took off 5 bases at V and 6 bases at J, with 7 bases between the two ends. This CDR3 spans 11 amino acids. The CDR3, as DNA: TGTGCCAGCAGTCCCCCTAATGGCTACACCTTC. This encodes CASSPPNGYTF.

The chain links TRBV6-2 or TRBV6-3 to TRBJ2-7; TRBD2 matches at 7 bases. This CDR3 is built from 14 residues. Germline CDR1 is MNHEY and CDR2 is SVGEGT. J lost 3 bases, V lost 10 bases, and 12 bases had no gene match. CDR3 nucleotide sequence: TGTGCCACCCTACTCATTTCGGGAGGCTACGAGCAGTACTTC. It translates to CATLLISGGYEQYF.

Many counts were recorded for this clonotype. CDR3 coding DNA: TGCAGTGCTAGAGCCGGTCTGAACACTGAAGCTTTCTTT. Translated, it gives CSARAGLNTEAFF. The V call is TRBV20-1, the J call TRBJ1-1; D is unresolved. The V and J ends lost 1 base and 0 bases respectively, with 6 bases between them. The CDR3 is made up of 13 amino acids. Germline CDR1 reads DFQATT; CDR2 reads SNEGSKA (reference sequence).

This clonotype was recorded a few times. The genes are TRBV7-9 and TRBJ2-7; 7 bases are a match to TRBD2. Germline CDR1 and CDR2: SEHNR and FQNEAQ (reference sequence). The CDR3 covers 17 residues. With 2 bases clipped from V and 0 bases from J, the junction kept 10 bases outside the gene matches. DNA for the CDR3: TGTGCCAGCAGCTTACCGCTTACTGGCGGGAGCTCCTACGAGCAGTACTTC. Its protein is CASSLPLTGGSSYEQYF.

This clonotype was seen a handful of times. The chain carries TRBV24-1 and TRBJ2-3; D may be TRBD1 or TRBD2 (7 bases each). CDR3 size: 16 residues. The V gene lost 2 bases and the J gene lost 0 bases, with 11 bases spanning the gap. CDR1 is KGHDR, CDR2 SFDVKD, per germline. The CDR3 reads CATSDSGGGSTDTQYF. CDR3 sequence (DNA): TGTGCCACCAGTGATTCAGGGGGGGGGAGCACAGATACGCAGTATTTT.

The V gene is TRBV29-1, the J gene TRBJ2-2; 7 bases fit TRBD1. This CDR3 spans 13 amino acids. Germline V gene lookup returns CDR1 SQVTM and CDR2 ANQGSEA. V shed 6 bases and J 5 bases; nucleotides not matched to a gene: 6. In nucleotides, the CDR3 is TGCAGCGTGCTCGAACAGGGGACCGGGGAGCTGTTTTTT. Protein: CSVLEQGTGELFF.

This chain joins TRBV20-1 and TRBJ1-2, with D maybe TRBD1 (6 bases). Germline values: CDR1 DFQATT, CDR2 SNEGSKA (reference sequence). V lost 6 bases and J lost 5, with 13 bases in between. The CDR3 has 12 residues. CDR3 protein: CSALGHPYGYTF. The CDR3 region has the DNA TGCAGTGCACTGGGACACCCTTATGGCTACACCTTC.

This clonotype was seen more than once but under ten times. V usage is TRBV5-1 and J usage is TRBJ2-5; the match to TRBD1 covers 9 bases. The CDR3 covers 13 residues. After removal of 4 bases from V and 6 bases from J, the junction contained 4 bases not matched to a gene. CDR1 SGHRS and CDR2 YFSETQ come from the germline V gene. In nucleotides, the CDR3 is TGCGCCAGCAGCCAGGACAGGGGCAAGACCCAGTACTTC. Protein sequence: CASSQDRGKTQYF.

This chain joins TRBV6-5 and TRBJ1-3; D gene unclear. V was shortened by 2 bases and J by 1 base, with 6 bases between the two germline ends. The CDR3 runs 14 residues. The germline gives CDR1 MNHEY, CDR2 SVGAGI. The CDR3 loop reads CASSYGDSGNTIYF. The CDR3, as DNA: TGTGCCAGCAGTTACGGGGATTCTGGAAACACCATATATTTT.

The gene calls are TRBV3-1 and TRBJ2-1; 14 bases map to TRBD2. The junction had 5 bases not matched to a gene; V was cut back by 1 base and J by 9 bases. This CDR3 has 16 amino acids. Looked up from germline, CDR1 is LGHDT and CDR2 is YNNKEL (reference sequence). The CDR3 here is CASSQGTSGRLFEQFF. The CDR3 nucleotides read TGTGCCAGCAGCCAAGGGACTAGCGGGAGGTTATTTGAGCAGTTCTTC.

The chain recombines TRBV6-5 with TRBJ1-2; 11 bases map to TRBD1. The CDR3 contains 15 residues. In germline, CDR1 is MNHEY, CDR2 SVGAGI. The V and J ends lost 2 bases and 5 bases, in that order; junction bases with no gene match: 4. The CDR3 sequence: CASSYRDRGMYGYTF. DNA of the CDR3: TGTGCCAGCAGTTACCGGGACAGGGGGATGTATGGCTACACCTTC.

The CDR3 spells CASSARVGGAYNEQFF. The CDR3 DNA is TGTGCCAGCAGCGCCCGTGTCGGGGGGGCCTACAATGAGCAGTTCTTC. V is TRBV7-3 and J is TRBJ2-1, with 8 nucleotides matching TRBD2. Trimming cost V 5 bases and J 2 bases; bases outside gene matches: 8. The germline gives CDR1 SGHTA, CDR2 FQGTGA. The CDR3 contains 16 residues.

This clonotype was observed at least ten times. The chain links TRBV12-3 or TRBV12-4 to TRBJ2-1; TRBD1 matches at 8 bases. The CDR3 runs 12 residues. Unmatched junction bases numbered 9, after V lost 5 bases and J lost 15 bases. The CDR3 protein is CASSARQGYSFF. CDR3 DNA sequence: TGTGCCAGCAGTGCCCGACAGGGGTATTCGTTCTTC.

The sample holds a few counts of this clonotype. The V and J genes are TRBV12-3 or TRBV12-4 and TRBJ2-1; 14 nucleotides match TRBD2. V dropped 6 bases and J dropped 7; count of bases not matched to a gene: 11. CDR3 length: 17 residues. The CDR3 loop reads CASSWGLAGVLLNEQFF. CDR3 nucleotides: TGTGCCAGCAGCTGGGGACTAGCGGGAGTTTTGTTGAATGAGCAGTTCTTC.

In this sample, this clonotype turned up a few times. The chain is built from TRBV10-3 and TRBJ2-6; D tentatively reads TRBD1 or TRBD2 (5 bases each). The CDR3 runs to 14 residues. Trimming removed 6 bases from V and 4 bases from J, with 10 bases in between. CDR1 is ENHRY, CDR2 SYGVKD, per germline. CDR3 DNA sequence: TGTGCCATCAGGGGGGTCCTGGGGGCCAACGTCCTGACTTTC. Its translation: CAIRGVLGANVLTF.

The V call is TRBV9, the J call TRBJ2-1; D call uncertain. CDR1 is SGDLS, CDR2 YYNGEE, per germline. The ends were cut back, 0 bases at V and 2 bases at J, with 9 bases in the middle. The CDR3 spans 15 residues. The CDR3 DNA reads TGTGCCAGCAGCGTAGTATCGGAACCCTACAATGAGCAGTTCTTC. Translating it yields CASSVVSEPYNEQFF.

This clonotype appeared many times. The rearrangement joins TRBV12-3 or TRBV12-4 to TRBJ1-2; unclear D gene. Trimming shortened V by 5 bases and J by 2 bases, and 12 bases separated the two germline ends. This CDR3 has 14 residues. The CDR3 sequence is CASSPFRENYGYTF. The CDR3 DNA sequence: TGTGCCAGCAGTCCCTTCCGGGAGAACTATGGCTACACCTTC.

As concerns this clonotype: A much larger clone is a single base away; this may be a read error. The CDR3 region has the DNA TGTGCCAGCAGCTTATGGGATTACGAGCAGTACTTC. Translating it yields CASSLWDYEQYF. V gene TRBV7-8 combines with J gene TRBJ2-7; D gene uncertain. The CDR3 is 12 amino acids. The V end was cut by 2 bases, the J end by 4 bases, with 6 bases between. Germline CDR1 is SGHVS and CDR2 is FQNEAQ.